This entry lists 29 T cell receptor beta chains sequenced from one sample in a study of shared T cell receptors in the human thymus. The table came from immunoSEQ multiplex PCR; TCRdb's copy has only in-frame clones and leaves some out. The sample yields hundreds of thousands of clones, about 95% seen once. Sequenced: thymocytes. The receptor set was obtained from a human donor.

V is TRBV7-6 and J is TRBJ2-5; D is possibly TRBD2 (5 bases). Trimming cost V 5 bases and J 2 bases, with 21 bases left between them. The CDR3 totals 17 residues. CDR1 is SGHVS and CDR2 is FNYEAQ in the germline V gene. The CDR3 DNA follows: TGTGCCAGCAGCCCTGGAGGACGGGCCGACTATCAAGAGACCCAGTACTTC. This gives the protein CASSPGGRADYQETQYF.

This sequence joins TRBV18 and TRBJ1-3; D unresolved. Germline V gives CDR1 KGHSH, CDR2 LQKENI. The CDR3 is 14 amino acids. Trimming shortened V by 2 bases and J by 3 bases, and 8 bases separated the two germline ends. The CDR3 bases are TGTGCCAGCTCACCAGGGTTTGGTGGAAACACCATATATTTT. It encodes CASSPGFGGNTIYF.

V gene TRBV2 combines with J gene TRBJ2-1, with 9 bases identical to TRBD2. Trimming cost V 8 bases and J 3 bases; bases outside gene matches: 5. CDR1 and CDR2 from the germline V gene are SNHLY and FYNNEI. This CDR3 is built from 14 residues. CDR3 bases: TGTGCCAGCTGGGCGGGAGGGATCTACAATGAGCAGTTCTTC. Translation gives CASWAGGIYNEQFF.

This chain links TRBV30 with TRBJ2-1, with TRBD2 as a possible D gene (5 bases). Trimming took off 4 bases at V and 7 bases at J, with 8 bases between the two ends. Germline V gene data show CDR1 as GTSNPN and CDR2 as SVGIG (reference sequence). The CDR3 runs to 11 residues. The CDR3 DNA sequence: TGTGCCTGGACGGGCGGGAATGAGCAGTTCTTC. Protein sequence: CAWTGGNEQFF.

The chain uses TRBV5-6 and TRBJ1-2; TRBD1 might be the D (5 bases). The CDR3 loop spans 15 amino acids. CDR1 SGHDT and CDR2 YYEEEE come from the germline V gene. Trimming shortened V by 4 bases and J by 0 bases, and 13 bases separated the two germline ends. The CDR3 sequence: CASSRYRMANYGYTF. In DNA form, the CDR3 reads TGTGCCAGCAGCAGGTACAGGATGGCTAACTATGGCTACACCTTC.

The chain combines TRBV7-2 with TRBJ2-3; 7 bases are shared with TRBD2. V gave up 3 bases and J gave up 3 bases; unmatched junction bases: 9. This CDR3 has 16 amino acids. Germline CDR1 SGHTA, CDR2 FQGNSA. CDR3 in DNA: TGTGCCAGCAGCTTTAAAGGCGGGAGTCGGACAGATACGCAGTATTTT. Its translation is CASSFKGGSRTDTQYF.

This chain joins TRBV28 and TRBJ1-2, with D possibly matching TRBD1 (5 bases). The CDR3 length is 13 residues. Trimming stripped 8 bases from V and 1 base from J, with 11 bases between. Germline CDR1 is MDHEN and CDR2 is SYDVKM. The CDR3 spells CASRDWDNYGYTF. The CDR3 DNA sequence: TGTGCCAGCCGGGACTGGGATAACTATGGCTACACCTTC.

V gene TRBV7-2 combines with J gene TRBJ2-3, with D uncertain. V was pared by 1 base and J by 0 bases, with 11 bases between. This CDR3 is 16 amino acids long. From germline, CDR1 is SGHTA and CDR2 FQGNSA. In DNA form, the CDR3 reads TGTGCCAGCAGCTTAGTTGAAAACTCTAGCACAGATACGCAGTATTTT. It is translated as CASSLVENSSTDTQYF.

The chain links TRBV4-3 to TRBJ2-7; 7 bases are a match to TRBD2. CDR3 length: 18 amino acids. CDR1 is LGHNA, CDR2 YSLEER, per germline. V lost 0 bases to trimming and J lost 2 bases; unmatched junction nucleotides: 13. The CDR3 protein is CASSQDIPGLAATYEQYF. In DNA, the CDR3 is TGCGCCAGCAGCCAAGATATCCCAGGGCTAGCGGCCACCTACGAGCAGTACTTC.

The chain joins TRBV14 to TRBJ2-7, with TRBD1 identical over 10 bases. CDR1 is SGHDN, CDR2 FVKESK, per germline. Trimming cost V 5 bases and J 4 bases; bases outside gene matches: 5. The CDR3 runs 14 residues. This CDR3 reads CASSEGTGEYEQYF. In nucleotides, the CDR3 is TGTGCCAGCAGCGAAGGGACAGGGGAATACGAGCAGTACTTC.

The DNA for the CDR3 is TGTGCCAGCAGCTTTGCTCCCCCGGATCCAGCGGGAGTGGTGGATGAGCAGTTCTTC. Translated, it gives CASSFAPPDPAGVVDEQFF. The rearrangement links TRBV5-6 to TRBJ2-1, with TRBD2 identical over 8 bases. This CDR3 has 19 amino acids. Germline CDR1 and CDR2: SGHDT and YYEEEE. V trimming: 2 bases; J trimming: 8 bases; junction bases outside the gene matches: 21.

The genes are TRBV27 and TRBJ2-1, with a possible D match to TRBD2 (7 bases). Germline lookup yields CDR1 MNHEY and CDR2 SMNVEV (reference sequence). V was trimmed by 6 bases and J by 0 bases, leaving 12 bases between them. CDR3 length equals 15 residues. CDR3 amino acids: CASRGGLSSYNEQFF. The DNA for the CDR3 is TGTGCCAGCAGGGGGGGGCTTAGCTCCTACAATGAGCAGTTCTTC.

CDR3 region: CASSSSCNQPQHF. The DNA of the CDR3 is TGTGCCAGCAGCAGCAGTTGCAATCAGCCCCAGCATTTT. V is TRBV27 and J is TRBJ1-5; D is undetermined. The CDR3 consists of 13 residues. Looked up from germline, CDR1 is MNHEY and CDR2 is SMNVEV (reference sequence). V was shortened by 6 bases and J by 2 bases, with 8 bases between the two germline ends.

This clone was seen once. The chain is built from TRBV25-1 and TRBJ1-1, with D maybe TRBD1 (6 bases). This CDR3 comprises 15 residues. V gave up 4 bases and J gave up 0 bases, with 12 bases separating them. The V gene's germline CDR1 is MGHDK and CDR2 SYGVNS. CDR3 DNA: TGTGCCAGCAGTGGGACAGAAAGCCTGAACACTGAAGCTTTCTTT. It specifies CASSGTESLNTEAFF.

This chain joins TRBV7-8 and TRBJ2-3; tentatively, D is TRBD1 or TRBD2 (5 bases each). With 5 bases removed from V and 0 bases from J, the gap between germline ends came to 18 bases. There are 17 residues in the CDR3. Germline CDR1 SGHVS, CDR2 FQNEAQ. The CDR3 region has the DNA TGTGCCAGCAGCCCCATGTCGACGGGACCTAGCACAGATACGCAGTATTTT. The encoded protein is CASSPMSTGPSTDTQYF. Looking up the rest from reference TRBV7-8 and TRBJ2-3 gives the full variable domain: GAGVSQSPRYKVAKRGQDVALRCDPISGHVSLFWYQQALGQGPEFLTYFQNEAQLDKSGLPSDRFFAERPEGSVSTLKIQRTQQEDSAVYLCASSPMSTGPSTDTQYFGPGTRLTVL.

V usage is TRBV28 and J usage is TRBJ2-7; TRBD1 might be the D (5 bases). Trimming pared 4 bases from V and 2 bases from J, leaving 18 bases between. The germline CDR1 and CDR2 sequences are MDHEN and SYDVKM. The CDR3 runs to 16 residues. The CDR3 reads CASSSHRDETAYEQYF. The CDR3 DNA is TGTGCCAGCAGTTCCCACCGAGACGAGACAGCCTACGAGCAGTACTTC. The full variable domain, its missing parts supplied by reference TRBV28 and TRBJ2-7, is DVKVTQSSRYLVKRTGEKVFLECVQDMDHENMFWYRQDPGLGLRLIYFSYDVKMKEKGDIPEGYSVSREKKERFSLILESASTNQTSMYLCASSSHRDETAYEQYFGPGTRLTVT.

This sequence joins TRBV5-4 and TRBJ2-1; 9 bases agree with TRBD2. The V segment lost 4 bases and the J segment 0 bases; nucleotides outside the gene matches: 5. The germline V gene has CDR1 SGHNT and CDR2 YYREEE (reference sequence). CDR3 length: 16 residues. In DNA form, the CDR3 reads TGTGCCAGCAGCCGACTAGCGGACCGCTCCTACAATGAGCAGTTCTTC. Translating it yields CASSRLADRSYNEQFF.

The chain combines TRBV28 with TRBJ1-5; no definite D call. This CDR3 has 12 residues. Germline loops: CDR1 MDHEN, CDR2 SYDVKM. Trimming left V 6 bases short and J 9 bases short, with 12 bases between. The CDR3 DNA follows: TGTGCCAGCAGGCCGCCGAAGCGGCCCCAGCATTTT. As protein: CASRPPKRPQHF.

The chain couples TRBV2 to TRBJ2-4; D may match TRBD1 or TRBD2 (6 bases each). CDR3 length: 12 residues. CDR1 and CDR2 (germline): SNHLY, FYNNEI. Trimming took 6 bases from V and 8 from J, leaving 11 bases between them. The DNA of the CDR3 is TGTGCCAGCAGCCCGGGGGCTTACATTCAGTACTTC. Translating gives CASSPGAYIQYF. The full variable domain, with the rest looked up from reference TRBV2 and TRBJ2-4, is EPEVTQTPSHQVTQMGQEVILRCVPISNHLYFYWYRQILGQKVEFLVSFYNNEISEKSEIFDDQFSVERPDGSNFTLKIRSTKLEDSAMYFCASSPGAYIQYFGAGTRLSVL.

The V and J genes are TRBV20-1 and TRBJ1-2; D perhaps matches TRBD1 (5 bases). From germline, CDR1 is DFQATT and CDR2 SNEGSKA (reference sequence). Trimming took off 7 bases at V and 6 bases at J, with 9 bases between the two ends. The CDR3 is 10 residues long. The CDR3 loop is CSGGIHGYTF. CDR3 in DNA: TGCAGTGGGGGGATCCATGGCTACACCTTC.

The chain is built from TRBV29-1 and TRBJ2-7, with 9 positions matching TRBD1. Germline assignment: CDR1 SQVTM and CDR2 ANQGSEA. V lost 5 bases and J lost 2; bases outside the gene matches: 10. This CDR3 has 15 residues. The CDR3, as DNA: TGCAGCGTTATTTTCCGGGACAGGGCCGCCTACGAGCAGTACTTC. It yields the protein CSVIFRDRAAYEQYF.

The V and J genes are TRBV5-8 and TRBJ1-5; 11 positions match TRBD1. V gave up 0 bases and J gave up 3 bases; unmatched junction bases: 11. The V gene's germline CDR1 is SGHTS and CDR2 YDEGEE. The CDR3 length is 19 residues. The CDR3 loop is CASSLGGQGARGYNQPQHF. The CDR3 coding sequence is TGTGCCAGCAGCTTGGGCGGACAGGGGGCGCGGGGGTACAATCAGCCCCAGCATTTT.

The chain joins TRBV5-1 to TRBJ2-2; D not certain. The germline CDR1 and CDR2 sequences are SGHRS and YFSETQ. V gave up 0 bases and J gave up 7 bases, with 4 bases separating them. The CDR3 length is 12 residues. The CDR3 DNA follows: TGCGCCAGCAGCTTGGGCGGCGGGGAGCTGTTTTTT. The encoded protein is CASSLGGGELFF.

The chain combines TRBV4-1 with TRBJ2-5; D tentatively fits TRBD1 or TRBD2 (6 bases each). Trimming cost V 4 bases and J 4 bases, with 10 bases left between them. The CDR3 loop spans 13 amino acids. Germline assignment: CDR1 MGHRA and CDR2 YSYEKL. CDR3 sequence (DNA): TGCGCCAGCAGCCCGGGGGCAAGAGAGACCCAGTACTTC. It encodes CASSPGARETQYF.

The gene calls are TRBV7-9 and TRBJ2-7; no definite D call. CDR3 length: 13 residues. Deletions cut 5 bases from V and 7 bases from J, with 15 bases between. From germline, CDR1 is SEHNR and CDR2 FQNEAQ (reference sequence). The CDR3 here is CASSPSRPGEQYF. The CDR3 nucleotides read TGTGCCAGCAGCCCCTCCCGGCCTGGGGAGCAGTACTTC.

The chain uses TRBV6-1 and TRBJ1-2; TRBD1 is a possible D gene (5 bases). Germline lookup yields CDR1 MNHNS and CDR2 SASEGT. CDR3 size: 14 residues. With 1 base removed from V and 6 bases from J, the gap between germline ends came to 12 bases. In DNA form, the CDR3 reads TGTGCCAGCAGTGAAGGAGGGCCCAGGGATGGCTACACCTTC. Its translation: CASSEGGPRDGYTF.

The chain links TRBV5-6 to TRBJ2-7; 10 positions agree with TRBD1. Germline V gene sequence: CDR1 SGHDT, CDR2 YYEEEE. V lost 0 bases and J lost 5; bases outside the gene matches: 11. The CDR3 spans 17 residues. CDR3 residues: CASSLGPPGTGAHEQYF. The CDR3 nucleotides are TGTGCCAGCAGCTTGGGTCCCCCCGGGACAGGGGCCCACGAGCAGTACTTC. Combining the CDR3 with reference TRBV5-6 and TRBJ2-7 gives the whole variable domain DAGVTQSPTHLIKTRGQQVTLRCSPKSGHDTVSWYQQALGQGPQFIFQYYEEEERQRGNFPDRFSGHQFPNYSSELNVNALLLGDSALYLCASSLGPPGTGAHEQYFGPGTRLTVT.

CDR3: CASNTRDPLDIQYF. The CDR3 coding sequence is TGTGCCAGCAATACCCGGGACCCCCTCGACATTCAGTACTTC. The chain has TRBV28 and TRBJ2-4, with D possibly called TRBD1 or TRBD2 (5 bases each). Trimming left V 7 bases short and J 8 bases short, with 18 bases between. The germline gives CDR1 MDHEN, CDR2 SYDVKM. The length of the CDR3 is 14 residues.

The genes are TRBV10-2 and TRBJ2-5; TRBD2 is a possible D gene (6 bases). This CDR3 has 14 amino acids. V gave up 2 bases and J gave up 4 bases, with 11 bases separating them. Germline V gene data show CDR1 as WSHSY and CDR2 as SAAADI. In DNA, the CDR3 is TGCGCCAGCAGTGAGGGCTGGCGGGGAGAGACCCAGTACTTC. As protein: CASSEGWRGETQYF.